These T cell receptor beta chains were read from a single sample in a study of blood T cell repertoires in COVID-19. The repertoire was sequenced with immunoSEQ multiplex PCR; TCRdb's copy has only in-frame clones and lacks some. The sample lists some 350,000 clones, roughly 84% occurring once. Sequenced material: PBMCs or T cells enriched from blood (not recorded which). These receptors came from a woman in her twenties or thirties who had recovered from COVID-19. CDR3s include the opening cysteine and the closing phenylalanine or tryptophan. Each record gives: J gene, D gene, V gene, clone size, CDR3 length, CDR3 protein, CDR3 DNA. The D gene is left open where the match is weak. Size tells how often a clone was seen (once, few, many) or the class of an expanded clone, and some rows leave it out.

J: TRBJ2-5; D: TRBD1; V: TRBV2; size: NA; length: 14; CDR3: CASSGTGSPETQYF; DNA: TGTGCCAGCAGTGGGACAGGGTCACCAGAGACCCAGTACTTC
J: TRBJ2-7; D: NA; V: TRBV11-2; size: NA; length: 15; CDR3: CASSTRQIKYYEQYF; DNA: TGTGCCAGCAGCACTCGACAGATCAAATACTACGAGCAGTACTTC
J: TRBJ2-2; D: TRBD2; V: TRBV12-3/TRBV12-4; size: once; length: 13; CDR3: CASRQTSAGELFF; DNA: TGTGCCAGCAGGCAAACTAGCGCCGGGGAGCTGTTTTTT
J: TRBJ2-7; D: TRBD1; V: TRBV27; size: NA; length: 14; CDR3: CASSYIDRVHEQYF; DNA: TGTGCCAGCAGTTACATAGACAGGGTGCACGAGCAGTACTTC
J: TRBJ1-1; D: TRBD1; V: TRBV19; size: NA; length: 14; CDR3: CASSIAEGAAEAFF; DNA: TGTGCCAGTAGTATAGCCGAGGGGGCTGCTGAAGCTTTCTTT
J: TRBJ2-5; D: NA; V: TRBV6-5; size: NA; length: 16; CDR3: CASSYWPGAFRETQYF; DNA: TGTGCCAGCAGTTACTGGCCAGGGGCATTCCGTGAGACCCAGTACTTC
J: TRBJ1-1; D: TRBD1; V: TRBV19; size: NA; length: 14; CDR3: CASRDRGLNTEAFF; DNA: TGTGCCAGTAGAGACAGGGGGCTTAACACTGAAGCTTTCTTT
J: TRBJ2-2; D: NA; V: TRBV25-1; size: NA; length: 16; CDR3: CASSELTEFNTGELFF; DNA: TGTGCCAGCAGTGAACTAACAGAGTTCAACACCGGGGAGCTGTTTTTT
J: TRBJ1-5; D: TRBD1; V: TRBV5-1; size: few; length: 14; CDR3: CASSPGTGIQPQHF; DNA: TGCGCCAGCAGTCCCGGGACAGGGATTCAGCCCCAGCATTTT
J: TRBJ2-5; D: TRBD1; V: TRBV19; size: NA; length: 16; CDR3: CASSIVSGQAGETQYF; DNA: TGTGCCAGTAGTATAGTTTCGGGACAGGCGGGGGAGACCCAGTACTTC
J: TRBJ2-7; D: TRBD2; V: TRBV11-3; size: NA; length: 14; CDR3: CASSLQAGTYEQYF; DNA: TGTGCCAGCAGCTTACAAGCGGGAACCTACGAGCAGTACTTC
J: TRBJ2-5; D: TRBD1; V: TRBV24-1; size: NA; length: 13; CDR3: CATSETGWETQYF; DNA: TGTGCCACCAGTGAGACAGGGTGGGAGACCCAGTACTTC
J: TRBJ1-2; D: NA; V: TRBV7-9; size: NA; length: 11; CDR3: CASSPQWGYTF; DNA: TGTGCCAGCAGTCCGCAGTGGGGCTACACCTTC
J: TRBJ2-7; D: TRBD2; V: TRBV27; size: once; length: 15; CDR3: CASSSATSVPYEQYF; DNA: TGTGCCAGCAGTTCCGCGACTAGCGTACCCTACGAGCAGTACTTC
J: TRBJ2-7; D: TRBD1; V: TRBV24-1; size: NA; length: 15; CDR3: CATSDGDSKSYEQYF; DNA: TGTGCCACCAGTGATGGGGACAGCAAGAGCTACGAGCAGTACTTC
J: TRBJ1-3; D: NA; V: TRBV19; size: once; length: 16; CDR3: CASSIALLAGGDTIYF; DNA: TGTGCCAGTAGTATTGCCCTTCTCGCCGGAGGGGACACCATATATTTT
J: TRBJ2-2; D: TRBD2; V: TRBV5-4; size: NA; length: 16; CDR3: CASSGGLAGELGELFF; DNA: TGTGCCAGCAGCGGGGGACTAGCGGGAGAACTCGGGGAGCTGTTTTTT
J: TRBJ1-1; D: NA; V: TRBV29-1; size: NA; length: 15; CDR3: CSVQKSRDSNTEAFF; DNA: TGCAGCGTCCAGAAATCCCGGGACTCAAACACTGAAGCTTTCTTT